This entry concerns a single TCR beta chain. This clone was observed a single time. The specificity of this receptor is unknown. Base-call qualities are not available, and no considerably larger clone is one nucleotide away. The sample is drawn from a study of blood T cell repertoires in COVID-19 (dated by TCRdb to about 2020). With regard to the full study: Collaborator samples came from the United States, Italy and Spain and covered acute and convalescent phases of COVID-19. The material from the prospective study consisted of cDNA or gDNA derived from T cells, B-cell-depleted T cells, or PBMCs. Subjects who had been exposed to COVID-19, were actively infected with it, or had recovered from it provided the deeply sampled blood TCRbeta repertoires that made up the dataset. The repertoires were made available in a free public database intended to serve as a resource for research on the immune response to SARS-CoV-2. The samples were drawn from two sources: the first 160 participants of the ongoing ImmuneRACE study, and some 1,300 subjects contributed by 6 global collaborators. Nearly every sample came with metadata listing a de-identified subject ID, COVID-19 status, age in years and sex. Where available, HLA class I and class II types were obtained from metadata supplied by the sample provider rather than from assay-based typing.

The immunoSEQ Assay, a bias-controlled multiplex PCR, was used to amplify TCRbeta CDR3 regions from genomic DNA. The study's processing was this. The number of nucleated cells in each sample was estimated from the amplification of reference gene primers within the assay. To quantify the absolute abundance of each unique TCRbeta CDR3 rearrangement, sequence reads were collapsed and filtered. Productive Simpson clonality was computed per sample as the square root of Simpson's diversity index over productive rearrangements. TCRdb took over this immuneACCESS table, retaining in-frame rearrangements with V and J assigned. Such tables are incomplete; in checked studies, under half of the missing clones stem from an unresolved V gene, and the remainder is unexplained. V and J calls and clone size come straight from that table; D and trimming were deduced from the DNA. This sample holds 200,000 to 250,000 clones; around nine tenths were observed only once. The ten largest clonotypes hold 10% to 13% of the sample.

The paper as a whole reports these results and caveats: How much clinical and demographic metadata was included differed by source and by participant, and the metadata was provided uncurated.

Participants in the prospective study were enrolled through a virtual design, were aged roughly 18 to 100 years, and lived in some 24 United States geographic areas. In the prospective study, cohorts were assigned on the basis of participant-reported clinical history obtained from a screening survey and a study questionnaire. For ImmuneRACE Cohort 3, a participant was defined as recovered based on two consecutive negative NP/OP PCR tests, clearance by a healthcare professional, or resolution of symptoms. In the prospective study, mobile phlebotomists collected whole blood, serum and a nasopharyngeal or oropharyngeal swab from each participant. Participants in the prospective study had the option to provide additional blood draws and questionnaires over an approximately 2-month period. Blood samples from the prospective study were shipped frozen or at room temperature prior to DNA extraction. Including cysteine and phenylalanine, the CDR3 has 13 amino acids. CDR3 DNA only is kept here, 39 bases in frame from base 1. CDR1 and CDR2 (MGHDK, SYGVNS) derive from the germline V gene. V was cut back by 4 bases and J by 9 bases, leaving a gap of 13 bases between them.

The chain couples TRBV25-1 to TRBJ2-1; tentative D gene TRBD2, with 5 bases matching. Sequencing used PBMCs or T cells enriched from blood (not recorded which). The clonotype was recovered from a man aged 25-40 years who had recovered from COVID-19. In nucleotide form, the sequence is TGTGCCAGCAGTGGCCCCGGAGGTCGTGAGCAGTTCTTC. This translates into CASSGPGGREQFF.